Detailed here is one T cell receptor beta chain. This entry belongs to a study of OX40 agonist ivuxolimab in advanced cancers. V lost 7 bases and J 4 bases, leaving 19 bases between the germline ends. This CDR3 spans 15 amino acids. Looked up from germline, CDR1 is LNHDA and CDR2 is SQIVND (reference sequence). The data were produced by immunoSEQ multiplex PCR, yet TCRdb's version contains in-frame clones alone and is incomplete. The sample has 50,000 to 75,000 clones, about 86% seen once. This TCR was recovered from an adult with an advanced solid tumor such as melanoma, head and neck, liver or kidney cancer. The chain has TRBV19 and TRBJ1-1; D possibly corresponds to TRBD1 (6 bases). The sequenced sample was CD4+ or CD8+ T cells sorted from blood, obtained in a trial of the OX40 agonist ivuxolimab. CDR3 coding DNA: TGTGCCAGTAATGAGCAGGGGTCCCTAGGCACTGAAGCTTTCTTT. Its translation is CASNEQGSLGTEAFF.